This T cell receptor beta chain came from a study of control samples from healthy donors and cancer patients. Sequenced by immunoSEQ multiplex PCR; TCRdb stores in-frame clones only, minus some. This sample yields about 180,000 clones, of which 85% to 90% are seen a single time; around 1.5% belongs to the top ten. The CDR3 covers 16 residues. Germline V gene lookup returns CDR1 MNHEY and CDR2 SMNVEV (reference sequence). Trimming cost V 4 bases and J 4 bases; bases outside gene matches: 10. The specimen was blood. The rearrangement joins TRBV27 to TRBJ1-5; TRBD1 agrees at 7 bases. The TCR sequence derives from a woman between 45 and 60 years old in good health. The CDR3 sequence: CASSSTSGGVNQPQHF. CDR3 DNA: TGTGCCAGCAGTTCAACCTCAGGGGGGGTGAATCAGCCCCAGCATTTT.